A single sample is the source of the 16 T cell receptor beta chains below, sequenced in a study of tumor and adjacent non-tumor tissue in lung cancer. No cell sorting was done before RNA was extracted from the tissue. Distant lung tissue was collected more than 3 cm away from the tumor edge. Three rounds of nested PCR, following a modified ARM-PCR protocol, produced the TCRbeta library. TCRdb recomputed calls from the multiplex PCR reads with MiXCR, one row per CDR3 protein. The table lists 60,000 to 85,000 distinct CDR3 sequences, around 82% of them singletons. Sequences were obtained from distant non-tumor lung tissue. These receptors came from a man between 60 and 75 years old with non-small cell lung cancer.

Note on this clonotype: A much larger clone differs by one base, so this may be a read error. V is TRBV14 and J is TRBJ2-5; D is uncertain. This CDR3 has 14 residues. The germline V gene has CDR1 SGHDN and CDR2 FVKESK. The CDR3 coding sequence is TGTGCCAGCATCCAAGGCGCCAAATCGGAGACCCAGTACTTC. Protein sequence: CASIQGAKSETQYF.

With respect to this clonotype: Compared with germline, one end of the junction differs, possibly owing to a read error. The rearrangement links TRBV20-1 to TRBJ2-1; 9 positions match TRBD2. Germline V gives CDR1 DFQATT, CDR2 SNEGSKA (reference sequence). The length of the CDR3 is 17 residues. The chain's CDR3 is CSTSSMLAGATYNEQFF. CDR3 nucleotide sequence: TGCAGTACTAGTAGTATGTTAGCGGGAGCTACCTACAATGAGCAGTTCTTC.

A remark on this clonotype: One end of the junction does not line up with germline, which may come from a read error. The V gene is TRBV12-3 or TRBV12-4, the J gene TRBJ2-7; tentative D call: TRBD2 (6 bases). The CDR3 is 14 residues long. The CDR3 DNA reads TGTTCCAGCAGTTCTTATGCGGGGTCCTACGAGCAGTATTTC. Translating it yields CSSSSYAGSYEQYF.

J is TRBJ1-4 and V is TRBV6-2 or TRBV6-3; D remains unclear. The CDR3 is 15 amino acids. Germline V gives CDR1 MNHEY, CDR2 SVGEGT. The CDR3 coding sequence is TGTGTCAACAGTTACTTTCGGGAGGACGGGGAAAAACTGTTTTTT. Translating it yields CVNSYFREDGEKLFF.

The chain couples TRBV6-5 to TRBJ2-1, with D unclear. The CDR3 is made up of 14 amino acids. Trimming left V 9 bases short and J 3 bases short, with 15 bases between. The V gene's germline CDR1 is MNHEY and CDR2 SVGAGI. The CDR3 sequence is CASSTNTDYNEQFF. The CDR3 nucleotides read TGTGCCAGTAGTACTAACACGGACTACAATGAGCAGTTCTTC.

This clonotype is a singleton in its sample. The junction and the germline gene differ at one end; a read error may be behind it. The chain employs TRBV12-3 or TRBV12-4 and TRBJ2-5; no firm D call. The CDR3 contains 13 residues. This chain's CDR3 is CATSQSPQETQYF. The CDR3 DNA follows: TGTGCCACCAGCCAGTCTCCTCAAGAGACACAGTACTTC.

The chain recombines TRBV11-1 with TRBJ2-1, with TRBD2 identical over 8 bases. This CDR3 is built from 16 residues. CDR1 and CDR2 (germline): SGHAT, FQDESV (reference sequence). For the CDR3, the DNA is TGTGTCAACAGTCCAGGGACGCGGGGGGCATACAATGAGCAGTTCTTC. Translating it yields CVNSPGTRGAYNEQFF.

For this clonotype: The CDR3 end shows no conserved phenylalanine or tryptophan, and so a read error is likely. Because the CDR3's place on the DNA is in doubt, the DNA is left out and the CDR3 is given as listed by TCRdb. The rearrangement uses TRBV28 and TRBJ1-2; the listed D gene, TRBD1, was not tested against the DNA. From germline, CDR1 is MDHEN and CDR2 SYDVKM. 14 amino acids form the CDR3, both terminal residues included. The CDR3 region is CASSPLGTKYGYTL.

This chain connects TRBV7-8 to TRBJ2-7, with D hard to call. This CDR3 region has 16 residues. The germline V and J ends were trimmed by 1 base and 2 bases, with 15 bases remaining between them. Germline V gene sequence: CDR1 SGHVS, CDR2 FQNEAQ. The CDR3 reads CASSLGSGQATYEQYF. CDR3 DNA: TGTGCCAGCAGCTTAGGCTCTGGGCAGGCCACCTACGAGCAGTACTTC. The full variable domain, with the rest looked up from reference TRBV7-8 and TRBJ2-7, is GAGVSQSPRYKVAKRGQDVALRCDPISGHVSLFWYQQALGQGPEFLTYFQNEAQLDKSGLPSDRFFAERPEGSVSTLKIQRTQQEDSAVYLCASSLGSGQATYEQYFGPGTRLTVT.

Remarks on this clonotype: At one end, the junction sequence differs from germline, possibly due to a read error. The chain is built from TRBV4-2 and TRBJ1-3; TRBD1 matches 7 bases. CDR3 length: 15 residues. CDR1 and CDR2 from the germline V gene are LGHNA and YNFKEQ. The CDR3 here is CASNQTQGSGNTIYF. The DNA for the CDR3 is TGTGCCAGCAACCAAACACAGGGGTCTGGTAACACCATATATTTT.

As regards this clonotype: A much larger clone differs by one base, so this may be a read error. The chain recombines TRBV27 with TRBJ2-1, with 8 positions matching TRBD2. Per germline, CDR1 MNHEY and CDR2 SMNVEV (reference sequence). The length of the CDR3 is 18 residues. DNA for the CDR3: TGTGCCACCAGTTTCCGAGGGGCTAGCGGGCACCCGGACAATGAGCAGTTCTTC. Encoded protein: CATSFRGASGHPDNEQFF.

Remarks on this clonotype: The conserved phenylalanine or tryptophan is not found at the CDR3 terminus, so this likely reflects a read error. The chain uses TRBV29-1 and TRBJ1-4; TRBD1 might be the D (5 bases). V was shortened by 6 bases and J by 2 bases, with 13 bases between the two germline ends. Germline values: CDR1 SQVTM, CDR2 ANQGSEA. The length of the CDR3 is 14 residues. CDR3 bases: TGCAGCGTGGGGATAGGGGACACTAATGAAAAACTGTTTGTT. Protein sequence: CSVGIGDTNEKLFV.

The chain links TRBV28 to TRBJ2-3; 8 bases line up with TRBD2. CDR1 MDHEN and CDR2 SYDVKM come from the germline V gene. CDR3 length: 13 residues. V trimming: 7 bases; J trimming: 4 bases; junction bases outside the gene matches: 4. The CDR3 nucleotides are TGTGCCAGCACGGGGGGGGAGCCAGATACGCAGTATTTT. Translated: CASTGGEPDTQYF. Supplemented by reference TRBV28 and TRBJ2-3, the full variable domain reads DVKVTQSSRYLVKRTGEKVFLECVQDMDHENMFWYRQDPGLGLRLIYFSYDVKMKEKGDIPEGYSVSREKKERFSLILESASTNQTSMYLCASTGGEPDTQYFGPGTRLTVL.

Remarks on this clonotype: An end of the junction does not agree with germline; a read error may underlie this. The rearrangement joins TRBV5-4 to TRBJ2-1; tentative D call: TRBD1 (5 bases). The CDR3 length is 15 residues. Germline CDR1 is SGHNT and CDR2 is YYREEE (reference sequence). The CDR3 here is CASSSSQGFMYEQLF. CDR3 bases: TGTGCCAGCAGCTCCTCGCAGGGATTCATGTATGAGCAGTTATTC.

The chain combines TRBV4-2 with TRBJ2-1; D ambiguous. The CDR3 covers 15 residues. Germline CDR1 reads LGHNA; CDR2 reads YNFKEQ. The CDR3 here is CASCQAISSYNEQFF. In DNA form, the CDR3 reads TGTGCGAGCTGCCAGGCGATATCATCCTACAATGAGCAGTTCTTC.

In regard to this clonotype: A read error may produce the germline difference seen at one junction end. This chain connects TRBV11-2 to TRBJ2-5, with D uncertain. CDR1 and CDR2 from the germline V gene are SGHAT and FQNNGV. The CDR3 runs 13 residues. The CDR3 region has the DNA TGTGCCAGCAGCTTAAATGGATTAGAGACCCGGTACTTC. This gives the protein CASSLNGLETRYF.